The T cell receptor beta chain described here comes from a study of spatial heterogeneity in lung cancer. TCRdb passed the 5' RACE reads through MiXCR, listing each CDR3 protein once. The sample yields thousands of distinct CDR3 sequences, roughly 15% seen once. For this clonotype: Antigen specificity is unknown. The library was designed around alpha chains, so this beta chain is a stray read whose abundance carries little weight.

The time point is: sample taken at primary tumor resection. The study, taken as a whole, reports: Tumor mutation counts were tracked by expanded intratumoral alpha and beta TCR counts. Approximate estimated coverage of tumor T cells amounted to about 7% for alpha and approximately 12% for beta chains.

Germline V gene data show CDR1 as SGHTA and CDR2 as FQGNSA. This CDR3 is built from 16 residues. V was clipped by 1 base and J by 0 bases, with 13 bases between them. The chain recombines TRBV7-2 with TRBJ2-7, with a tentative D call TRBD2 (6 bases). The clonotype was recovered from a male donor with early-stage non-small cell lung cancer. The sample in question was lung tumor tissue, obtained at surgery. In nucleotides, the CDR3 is TGTGCCAGCAGCTTAGTTAGCGGCATCGACTCCTACGAGCAGTACTTC. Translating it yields CASSLVSGIDSYEQYF.